The 27 T cell receptor beta chains below all came from one sample that was sequenced in a study of shared clonotypes between healthy human individuals. Produced via immunoSEQ multiplex PCR; TCRdb's table is partial and in-frame only. The sample consists of some 1.5 million clones, 95% to 99% of them appearing once. Input material: naive CD4+ T cells sorted from blood. The subset is: CD45RA+ positively selected. These receptors came from a man aged 25-40 years in good health.

This chain links TRBV6-1 with TRBJ1-3; no firm D call. Trimming took 0 bases from V and 4 from J, leaving 16 bases between them. The CDR3 extends over 17 amino acids. Per germline, CDR1 MNHNS and CDR2 SASEGT. CDR3 in amino acids: CASSEARRTPSGNTIYF. As DNA, the CDR3 is TGTGCCAGCAGTGAAGCGCGTAGGACGCCTTCGGGAAACACCATATATTTT.

The rearrangement uses TRBV28 and TRBJ2-7; 8 nucleotides agree with TRBD2. Trimming at V came to 8 bases and at J to 3 bases, leaving 3 bases not matched to a gene. Germline assignment: CDR1 MDHEN and CDR2 SYDVKM. The CDR3 sequence is 12 residues long. The CDR3 DNA reads TGTGCCAGCGGACTAGCTTTCTACGAGCAGTACTTC. Translated, it gives CASGLAFYEQYF.

The rearrangement links TRBV9 to TRBJ2-1; possible D gene TRBD1, 5 bases. CDR1 is SGDLS, CDR2 YYNGEE, per germline. This CDR3 is 16 amino acids long. V was clipped by 0 bases and J by 0 bases, with 10 bases between them. The CDR3 DNA reads TGTGCCAGCAGCGTAGGAACCGACAGCTCCTACAATGAGCAGTTCTTC. This translates into CASSVGTDSSYNEQFF.

V gene TRBV9 combines with J gene TRBJ2-2; D might be TRBD2 (5 bases). Germline lookup yields CDR1 SGDLS and CDR2 YYNGEE. The CDR3 has 15 amino acids. V dropped 3 bases and J dropped 0 bases, with 9 bases sitting between them. As DNA, the CDR3 is TGTGCCAGCAGCGGGACTCTAACGAACACCGGGGAGCTGTTTTTT. Translating gives CASSGTLTNTGELFF.

As for this clone: Other DNA sequences of this sample code for an identical CDR3. This chain links TRBV29-1 with TRBJ2-1; possibly TRBD2 for D (5 bases). CDR3 length: 14 residues. In germline, CDR1 is SQVTM, CDR2 ANQGSEA. Trimming took 3 bases from V and 0 from J, leaving 9 bases between them. As DNA, the CDR3 is TGCAGCGTTGATCGAGGGTCCTCCTACAATGAGCAGTTCTTC. Protein: CSVDRGSSYNEQFF.

This chain uses TRBV30 with TRBJ1-3; D is uncertain. The CDR3 is 14 amino acids. V was trimmed by 7 bases and J by 0 bases, leaving 13 bases between them. Looked up from germline, CDR1 is GTSNPN and CDR2 is SVGIG (reference sequence). The CDR3 protein is CASKKAYSGNTIYF. The CDR3 nucleotides read TGTGCCTCAAAAAAAGCCTACTCTGGAAACACCATATATTTT.

V is TRBV2 and J is TRBJ1-5; D gene uncertain. The CDR3 spans 16 residues. Germline V CDR1 and CDR2: SNHLY, FYNNEI. V dropped 5 bases and J dropped 2 bases, with 16 bases sitting between them. CDR3 in amino acids: CASSPLGSPGNQPQHF. The CDR3 DNA is TGTGCCAGCAGTCCTCTTGGGTCTCCGGGCAATCAGCCCCAGCATTTT.

The V call is TRBV30, the J call TRBJ2-7, with 7 bases that match TRBD2. The germline CDR1 and CDR2 sequences are GTSNPN and SVGIG (reference sequence). J lost 7 bases, V lost 0 bases, and 0 bases had no gene match. The CDR3 consists of 11 residues. The CDR3 spells CAWSVLAEQYF. The CDR3, as DNA: TGTGCCTGGAGTGTACTAGCGGAGCAGTACTTC.

The rearrangement uses TRBV27 and TRBJ1-1, with 7 bases fitting TRBD1. CDR1 is MNHEY and CDR2 is SMNVEV in the germline V gene (reference sequence). V lost 5 bases to trimming and J lost 0 bases; unmatched junction nucleotides: 12. This CDR3 is built from 17 residues. The CDR3 DNA is TGTGCCAGCAGTCCCACAGCTGGGACAGCGGTGAACACTGAAGCTTTCTTT. Residues: CASSPTAGTAVNTEAFF.

This chain uses TRBV20-1 with TRBJ1-1; unclear D gene. Trimming stripped 8 bases from V and 5 bases from J, with 12 bases between. The length of the CDR3 is 11 residues. From germline, CDR1 is DFQATT and CDR2 SNEGSKA (reference sequence). The CDR3 nucleotides are TGCAGTACGGCGGGTGGGACTGAAGCTTTCTTT. Translation: CSTAGGTEAFF.

A single count supports this clone. This chain uses TRBV19 with TRBJ2-7; 7 nucleotides line up with TRBD1. Germline CDR1 reads LNHDA; CDR2 reads SQIVND (reference sequence). The CDR3 length is 13 residues. V shed 10 bases, J shed 2 bases, and the junction held 8 bases outside the gene matches. The CDR3 region has the DNA TGTGCCACCCGCCTGGGACAGACCTACGAGCAGTACTTC. It specifies CATRLGQTYEQYF.

The CDR3 here is CASSFTAGNTIYF. The CDR3 DNA sequence: TGTGCCAGCAGCTTTACGGCTGGAAACACCATATATTTT. J is TRBJ1-3 and V is TRBV13; D not resolved. V gave up 3 bases and J gave up 2 bases, with 5 bases separating them. The germline CDR1 and CDR2 sequences are PRHDT and FYEKMQ (reference sequence). The CDR3 is 13 amino acids.

The rearrangement joins TRBV9 to TRBJ2-7, with D perhaps TRBD1 (6 bases). Trimming stripped 5 bases from V and 0 bases from J, with 12 bases between. This CDR3 spans 14 amino acids. CDR1 and CDR2 from the germline V gene are SGDLS and YYNGEE. The DNA of the CDR3 is TGTGCCAGCAGTCTACAGGGAAGCTCCTACGAGCAGTACTTC. Translated, it gives CASSLQGSSYEQYF. Complete variable domain (other parts from reference TRBV9 and TRBJ2-7): DSGVTQTPKHLITATGQRVTLRCSPRSGDLSVYWYQQSLDQGLQFLIQYYNGEERAKGNILERFSAQQFPDLHSELNLSSLELGDSALYFCASSLQGSSYEQYFGPGTRLTVT.

The chain recombines TRBV4-1 with TRBJ2-7, with TRBD2 as a possible D gene (5 bases). Deletions cut 1 base from V and 11 bases from J, with 21 bases between. Per the germline V gene, CDR1 is MGHRA and CDR2 is YSYEKL. The CDR3 has 15 residues. CDR3 amino acids: CASSQGRTHGLGKYF. The CDR3 DNA reads as TGCGCCAGCAGCCAAGGCAGGACTCATGGCCTTGGAAAGTACTTC.

As regards this clone: Other nucleotide sequences from this sample produce the same CDR3. CDR3 nucleotides: TGTGCCAGCAGCTTGGTCTCCTACGAGCAGTACTTC. Protein sequence: CASSLVSYEQYF. This chain joins TRBV5-6 and TRBJ2-7; no reliable D call. The V and J ends lost 0 bases and 0 bases respectively, with 1 base between them. Germline loops: CDR1 SGHDT, CDR2 YYEEEE. The CDR3 length is 12 residues.

CDR3 DNA sequence: TGTGCCAGCAGCAAAGAGGGGGTGGCTAGCGGTGGGGCCAATGAGCAGTTCTTC. Its translation: CASSKEGVASGGANEQFF. This chain connects TRBV21-1 to TRBJ2-1; the D call in the table, TRBD2, was not verified against the DNA. TRBV21-1 is reported as a pseudogene. CDR3 length: 18 residues.

The chain has TRBV10-3 and TRBJ2-3, with a weak D call TRBD1 (6 bases). Trimming stripped 6 bases from V and 4 bases from J, with 14 bases between. The CDR3 loop spans 14 amino acids. Germline V lookup: CDR1 ENHRY, CDR2 SYGVKD. The CDR3 spells CAISQDSPPDTQYF. The CDR3 DNA sequence: TGTGCCATCAGCCAGGACAGCCCCCCAGATACGCAGTATTTT.

V is TRBV19 and J is TRBJ2-2; the match to TRBD2 covers 8 bases. Germline-derived CDR1 and CDR2 are LNHDA and SQIVND (reference sequence). The CDR3 contains 14 residues. Trimming cost V 10 bases and J 1 base; bases outside gene matches: 5. The CDR3 region is CATGGSQNTGELFF. The DNA of the CDR3 is TGTGCCACGGGGGGGAGCCAGAACACCGGGGAGCTGTTTTTT.

V gene TRBV5-5 combines with J gene TRBJ2-5; D remains ambiguous. V was shortened by 4 bases and J by 5 bases, with 15 bases between the two germline ends. The CDR3 consists of 14 residues. The V gene's germline CDR1 is SGHKS and CDR2 YYEKEE (reference sequence). CDR3 residues: CASSNTPTAETQYF. The DNA of the CDR3 is TGTGCCAGCAGCAACACCCCTACGGCGGAGACCCAGTACTTC.

This chain joins TRBV28 and TRBJ1-4; 7 bases agree with TRBD1. Losses at the gene ends were 6 bases for V and 5 bases for J; bases not matched to a gene: 6. There are 14 residues in the CDR3. CDR1 MDHEN and CDR2 SYDVKM come from the germline V gene. This CDR3 is CASSRDRRNEKLFF. CDR3 in DNA: TGTGCCAGCAGCAGGGACAGAAGGAATGAAAAACTGTTTTTT.

The chain has TRBV7-9 and TRBJ1-1; no reliable D call. V lost 1 base and J lost 7, with 10 bases in between. Per the germline V gene, CDR1 is SEHNR and CDR2 is FQNEAQ (reference sequence). The CDR3 is 13 residues long. The CDR3 DNA sequence: TGTGCCAGCAGCTTAGTGTCAGGAAGTGAAGCTTTCTTT. Amino acid sequence: CASSLVSGSEAFF.

The chain employs TRBV7-6 and TRBJ2-3; 9 nucleotides agree with TRBD1. Germline CDR1 SGHVS, CDR2 FNYEAQ. The CDR3 consists of 15 residues. After removal of 1 base from V and 1 base from J, the junction contained 0 bases not matched to a gene. The CDR3 spells CASSLGQGGTDTQYF. The CDR3 bases are TGTGCCAGCAGCTTAGGACAGGGGGGCACAGATACGCAGTATTTT.

This clone was seen just once. V usage is TRBV25-1 and J usage is TRBJ1-4; 8 nucleotides align to TRBD1. CDR1 is MGHDK and CDR2 is SYGVNS in the germline V gene. CDR3 length: 16 amino acids. The V segment lost 3 bases and the J segment 8 bases; nucleotides outside the gene matches: 11. CDR3 amino acids: CASSERQGRVSEKLFF. DNA for the CDR3: TGTGCCAGCAGTGAGAGACAGGGGCGGGTTTCAGAAAAACTGTTTTTT.

The V call is TRBV6-5, the J call TRBJ1-2; D is unclear. The CDR3 length is 14 residues. V was cut by 6 bases and J by 4 bases, with 15 bases left in between. CDR1 and CDR2 (germline): MNHEY, SVGAGI. CDR3 amino acids: CASSSGRTIYGYTF. The CDR3 coding sequence is TGTGCCAGCAGCTCTGGACGGACCATCTATGGCTACACCTTC.

The CDR3 loop reads CASSPTRHIYEQYF. CDR3 in DNA: TGTGCCAGCAGCCCGACCCGACACATCTACGAGCAGTACTTC. This chain connects TRBV7-2 to TRBJ2-7, with no clear D. This CDR3 region has 14 residues. Germline V gene data show CDR1 as SGHTA and CDR2 as FQGNSA. With 5 bases removed from V and 3 bases from J, the gap between germline ends came to 14 bases.

The V call is TRBV5-6, the J call TRBJ1-4; 8 bases align to TRBD1. The CDR3 runs 14 residues. Germline CDR1 SGHDT, CDR2 YYEEEE. Unmatched junction bases numbered 5, after V lost 4 bases and J lost 6 bases. The DNA of the CDR3 is TGTGCCAGCAGCGTGGACAGGGTATATGAAAAACTGTTTTTT. It yields the protein CASSVDRVYEKLFF.

The J gene is TRBJ1-4, the V gene TRBV5-8, with a possible D match to TRBD1 (5 bases). V was pared by 0 bases and J by 7 bases, with 13 bases between. The germline V gene encodes CDR1 SGHTS and CDR2 YDEGEE. CDR3 length: 15 residues. The CDR3 DNA follows: TGTGCCAGCAGCTTGGGGGGGGGATACGGTGAAAAACTGTTTTTT. This encodes CASSLGGGYGEKLFF.